Following are 27 T cell receptor beta chains from one sample sequenced in a study of blood T cell repertoires in COVID-19 (TCRdb year 2020). Library method: the immunoSEQ multiplex PCR assay. TCRdb re-hosts the immuneACCESS table, in-frame sequences only. Its copies lack some clones; in the studies checked, an unresolved V gene accounts for under half of them, and the cause for the rest is not known. The sample table shows about 200,000 clones, and more than 85% are seen once. Of the sample, around 0.84% falls within the top ten clones. Sequencing was carried out using peripheral blood. The origin of the receptors is a man in his sixties with COVID-19, enrolled during active disease.

This clone was found once. The rearrangement uses TRBV28 and TRBJ2-1, with 10 positions matching TRBD2. V shed 6 bases and J 0 bases; nucleotides not matched to a gene: 5. This CDR3 spans 16 amino acids. Germline V lookup: CDR1 MDHEN, CDR2 SYDVKM. The CDR3 DNA follows: TGTGCCAGCAGCTGGTCTAGCGGGAGCTCCTACAATGAGCAGTTCTTC. Residues: CASSWSSGSSYNEQFF.

This sequence joins TRBV5-4 and TRBJ1-6, with no clear D. The V gene lost 4 bases and the J gene lost 0 bases, with 14 bases spanning the gap. This CDR3 spans 17 amino acids. Looked up from germline, CDR1 is SGHNT and CDR2 is YYREEE (reference sequence). The CDR3 region has the DNA TGTGCCAGCAGCCTTACGGCGACAAGCTCCTATAATTCACCCCTCCACTTT. Encoded protein: CASSLTATSSYNSPLHF. Full variable domain (remainder filled in from reference TRBV5-4 and TRBJ1-6): ETGVTQSPTHLIKTRGQQVTLRCSSQSGHNTVSWYQQALGQGPQFIFQYYREEENGRGNFPPRFSGLQFPNYSSELNVNALELDDSALYLCASSLTATSSYNSPLHFGNGTRLTVT.

CDR3 sequence reads: CASSSKTGTDTQYF. The CDR3 DNA reads TGCGCCAGCAGCTCAAAGACAGGGACAGATACGCAGTATTTT. The genes are TRBV5-1 and TRBJ2-3, with 7 bases aligning to TRBD1. The CDR3 has 14 residues. Losses at the gene ends were 3 bases for V and 3 bases for J; bases not matched to a gene: 4. CDR1 and CDR2 from the germline V gene are SGHRS and YFSETQ.

The chain combines TRBV14 with TRBJ1-2; no firm D call. The CDR3 is 15 residues long. Deletions cut 0 bases from V and 4 bases from J, with 12 bases between. Germline V CDR1 and CDR2: SGHDN, FVKESK. The CDR3 region has the DNA TGTGCCAGCAGCCAAGATCTGACGCGGTCCTATGGCTACACCTTC. As protein: CASSQDLTRSYGYTF.

The chain uses TRBV5-1 and TRBJ2-2; no reliable D call. CDR3 length: 15 residues. Deletions cut 2 bases from V and 0 bases from J, with 8 bases between. Looked up from germline, CDR1 is SGHRS and CDR2 is YFSETQ. The CDR3 sequence is CASSFSTANTGELFF. The CDR3 DNA reads as TGCGCCAGCAGCTTCTCTACAGCGAACACCGGGGAGCTGTTTTTT.

This sequence joins TRBV12-3 or TRBV12-4 and TRBJ2-3; TRBD2 might be the D (5 bases). V gave up 5 bases and J gave up 8 bases, with 14 bases separating them. The CDR3 has 13 residues. This chain's CDR3 is CASSQRGVGTQYF. The CDR3 bases are TGTGCCAGCAGTCAACGGGGAGTGGGTACGCAGTATTTT.

The CDR3 protein is CASRTGAIGAEAFF. The DNA for the CDR3 is TGTGCCAGCAGGACAGGGGCAATAGGGGCTGAAGCTTTCTTT. The gene calls are TRBV5-6 and TRBJ1-1; 8 bases agree with TRBD1. The CDR3 is 14 amino acids. The germline gives CDR1 SGHDT, CDR2 YYEEEE. V trimming: 5 bases; J trimming: 6 bases; junction bases outside the gene matches: 9.

The chain is built from TRBV6-6 and TRBJ1-2; tentative D call: TRBD1 (6 bases). The CDR3 totals 15 residues. The germline V and J ends were trimmed by 0 bases and 7 bases, with 15 bases remaining between them. Germline CDR1 is MNHNY and CDR2 is SVGAGI (reference sequence). For the CDR3, the DNA is TGTGCCAGCAGTTACTCGGACAGCTCCCTTTCTGGCTACACCTTC. Translation gives CASSYSDSSLSGYTF.

This chain joins TRBV28 and TRBJ1-2; D ambiguous. Germline lookup yields CDR1 MDHEN and CDR2 SYDVKM. The CDR3 is 11 residues long. V was cut by 7 bases and J by 6 bases, with 9 bases left in between. CDR3 sequence: CASKEWDGYTF. The CDR3 region has the DNA TGTGCCAGCAAGGAGTGGGATGGCTACACCTTC.

The chain recombines TRBV4-3 with TRBJ1-1, with no clear D. The CDR3 sequence is 14 residues long. V was cut by 3 bases and J by 1 base, with 9 bases left in between. Per germline, CDR1 LGHNA and CDR2 YSLEER. The CDR3 here is CASSQGQENTEAFF. Written as DNA, the CDR3 is TGCGCCAGCAGCCAGGGTCAGGAGAACACTGAAGCTTTCTTT.

The chain joins TRBV18 to TRBJ2-7; no definite D call. This CDR3 is built from 14 residues. Germline V gene data show CDR1 as KGHSH and CDR2 as LQKENI. V lost 4 bases and J 1 base, leaving 11 bases between the germline ends. CDR3 in amino acids: CASSRLPTSYEQYF. CDR3 in DNA: TGTGCCAGCTCACGATTACCTACTTCCTACGAGCAGTACTTC.

In its sample, this clone was seen once. The chain employs TRBV29-1 and TRBJ2-2; D is undetermined. The CDR3 runs to 11 residues. V was clipped by 4 bases and J by 6 bases, with 6 bases between them. Looked up from germline, CDR1 is SQVTM and CDR2 is ANQGSEA. CDR3 in amino acids: CSVANPGELFF. CDR3 DNA sequence: TGCAGCGTTGCTAATCCCGGGGAGCTGTTTTTT.

The chain couples TRBV7-2 to TRBJ2-3; no reliable D call. CDR3 length: 15 amino acids. The ends were cut back, 4 bases at V and 1 base at J, with 12 bases in the middle. Germline CDR1 reads SGHTA; CDR2 reads FQGNSA. The CDR3 DNA follows: TGTGCCAGCAGCTCCTCTCGGGTCCGCACAGATACGCAGTATTTT. Encoded protein: CASSSSRVRTDTQYF.

This chain uses TRBV28 with TRBJ1-2, with 9 positions matching TRBD1. The germline V gene encodes CDR1 MDHEN and CDR2 SYDVKM. CDR3 size: 14 residues. Trimming took 7 bases from V and 5 from J; bases not matched to a gene: 8. This CDR3 is CASTPSTGGYGYTF. The CDR3 bases are TGTGCCAGCACCCCTTCGACAGGGGGGTATGGCTACACCTTC.

The chain carries TRBV7-2 and TRBJ2-7; D not certain. The CDR3 length is 14 residues. Germline-derived CDR1 and CDR2 are SGHTA and FQGNSA. V was trimmed by 2 bases and J by 2 bases, leaving 10 bases between them. For the CDR3, the DNA is TGTGCCAGCAGCTTAAGCCGCACCACCTACGAGCAGTACTTC. Its translation: CASSLSRTTYEQYF.

The chain uses TRBV15 and TRBJ1-5; the match to TRBD1 covers 9 bases. Germline V gene data show CDR1 as LNHNV and CDR2 as YYDKDF (reference sequence). V was pared by 5 bases and J by 4 bases, with 21 bases of the junction left unmatched. This CDR3 has 20 amino acids. The CDR3 here is CATSRRTGAAFRDLNQPQHF. The CDR3 DNA is TGTGCCACCAGCCGACGGACAGGGGCCGCCTTTAGGGACCTGAATCAGCCCCAGCATTTT.

The chain recombines TRBV19 with TRBJ1-1, with unresolved D. This CDR3 contains 15 residues. Looked up from germline, CDR1 is LNHDA and CDR2 is SQIVND (reference sequence). V was clipped by 1 base and J by 3 bases, with 12 bases between them. CDR3: CASSIVGVTYTEAFF. As DNA, the CDR3 is TGTGCCAGTAGTATAGTCGGGGTAACCTACACTGAAGCTTTCTTT.

The chain joins TRBV6-5 to TRBJ2-7, with 7 positions matching TRBD2. The CDR3 runs 14 residues. V dropped 5 bases and J dropped 6; count of bases not matched to a gene: 10. Per germline, CDR1 MNHEY and CDR2 SVGAGI. CDR3 DNA: TGTGCCAGCAGTAGGCAGCGGGAAAGACGCGAGCAGTACTTC. Amino acids: CASSRQRERREQYF.

The rearrangement joins TRBV11-2 to TRBJ2-1, with 7 bases matching TRBD2. CDR1 and CDR2 (germline): SGHAT, FQNNGV. With V trimmed by 0 bases and J by 10 bases, 9 bases remained unmatched. This CDR3 region has 15 residues. CDR3 DNA: TGTGCCAGCAGCTTAGATACGACTAGCCCCCAGGAGCAGTTCTTC. Encoded protein: CASSLDTTSPQEQFF.

This clone was counted only a few times. The chain is built from TRBV7-9 and TRBJ2-3; D unclear. V was shortened by 1 base and J by 4 bases, with 9 bases between the two germline ends. The CDR3 consists of 14 residues. Germline CDR1 SEHNR, CDR2 FQNEAQ (reference sequence). In DNA, the CDR3 is TGTGCCAGCAGCTTAGTTATAGAACCAGATACGCAGTATTTT. Its translation is CASSLVIEPDTQYF. The complete variable domain, with remaining parts taken from reference TRBV7-9 and TRBJ2-3, reads DTGVSQNPRHKITKRGQNVTFRCDPISEHNRLYWYRQTLGQGPEFLTYFQNEAQLEKSRLLSDRFSAERPKGSFSTLEIQRTEQGDSAMYLCASSLVIEPDTQYFGPGTRLTVL.

The chain employs TRBV7-6 and TRBJ1-2, with 9 bases that match TRBD1. The J segment lost 8 bases and the V segment lost 4 bases, leaving 11 bases of the junction unmatched. The CDR3 is 15 amino acids. Per the germline V gene, CDR1 is SGHVS and CDR2 is FNYEAQ. CDR3 in DNA: TGTGCCAGCAGCTATGACCACAGGGGGCGTGAGGGCTACACCTTC. This translates into CASSYDHRGREGYTF. The full variable domain, in which reference TRBV7-6 and TRBJ1-2 provide the parts outside the CDR3, is GAGVSQSPRYKVTKRGQDVALRCDPISGHVSLYWYRQALGQGPEFLTYFNYEAQQDKSGLPNDRFSAERPEGSISTLTIQRTEQRDSAMYRCASSYDHRGREGYTFGSGTRLTVV.

The V and J genes are TRBV4-1 and TRBJ1-5, with D tentatively TRBD1 (5 bases). V was cut by 4 bases and J by 2 bases, with 12 bases left in between. This CDR3 spans 15 amino acids. Germline CDR1 and CDR2: MGHRA and YSYEKL. CDR3 amino acids: CASSRKGEGNQPQHF. The CDR3 DNA follows: TGCGCCAGCAGCCGGAAAGGGGAGGGCAATCAGCCCCAGCATTTT.

The V and J genes are TRBV6-2 or TRBV6-3 and TRBJ1-5; 11 bases align to TRBD1. The CDR3 covers 17 residues. Trimming took 5 bases from V and 1 from J; bases not matched to a gene: 7. From germline, CDR1 is MNHEY and CDR2 SVGEGT. The DNA of the CDR3 is TGTGCCAGCAGTCCCGGGACAGGGGGTATAAGCAATCAGCCCCAGCATTTT. The encoded protein is CASSPGTGGISNQPQHF.

The CDR3 loop reads CASSRTGLADRNEQYF. Written as DNA, the CDR3 is TGTGCCAGCAGCAGAACGGGACTAGCCGATCGAAACGAGCAGTACTTC. The chain links TRBV5-6 to TRBJ2-7, with 9 positions matching TRBD2. CDR1 and CDR2 from the germline V gene are SGHDT and YYEEEE. The V segment lost 4 bases and the J segment 5 bases; nucleotides outside the gene matches: 13. CDR3 length equals 16 residues.

This chain connects TRBV24-1 to TRBJ2-3, with TRBD1 identical over 11 bases. The CDR3 contains 15 residues. Germline V lookup: CDR1 KGHDR, CDR2 SFDVKD. With 2 bases clipped from V and 11 bases from J, the junction kept 8 bases outside the gene matches. Here the CDR3 reads CATSDSGTGGRGQYF. In DNA, the CDR3 is TGTGCCACCAGTGATTCCGGGACAGGGGGACGTGGGCAGTATTTT.

This rearrangement joins TRBV5-4 to TRBJ2-5; D might be TRBD1 (5 bases). In germline, CDR1 is SGHNT, CDR2 YYREEE (reference sequence). The CDR3 covers 14 residues. Trimming stripped 0 bases from V and 5 bases from J, with 11 bases between. CDR3 bases: TGTGCCAGCAGCTTGGCCGGTCAGGGCGAGACCCAGTACTTC. Protein sequence: CASSLAGQGETQYF.

The chain joins TRBV6-5 to TRBJ2-7, with no clear D. Germline CDR1 MNHEY, CDR2 SVGAGI. The CDR3 covers 15 residues. V lost 1 base and J lost 2, with 12 bases in between. CDR3 bases: TGTGCCAGCAGTTACTTCTCTGCTCCAGCCTACGAGCAGTACTTC. This translates into CASSYFSAPAYEQYF.